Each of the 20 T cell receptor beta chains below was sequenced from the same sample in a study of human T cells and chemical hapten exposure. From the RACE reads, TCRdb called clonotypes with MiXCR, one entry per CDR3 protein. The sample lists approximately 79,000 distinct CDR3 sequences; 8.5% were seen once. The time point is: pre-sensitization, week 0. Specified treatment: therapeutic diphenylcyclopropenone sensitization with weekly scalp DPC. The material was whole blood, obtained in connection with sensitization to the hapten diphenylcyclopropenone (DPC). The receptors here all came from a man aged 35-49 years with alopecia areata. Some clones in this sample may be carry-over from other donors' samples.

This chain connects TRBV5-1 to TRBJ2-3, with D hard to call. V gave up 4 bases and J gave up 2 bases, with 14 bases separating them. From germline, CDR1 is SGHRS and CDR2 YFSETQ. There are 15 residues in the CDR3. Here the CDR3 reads CASSPNPLATDTQYF. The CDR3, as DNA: TGCGCCAGCAGCCCAAACCCGTTAGCCACAGATACGCAGTATTTT.

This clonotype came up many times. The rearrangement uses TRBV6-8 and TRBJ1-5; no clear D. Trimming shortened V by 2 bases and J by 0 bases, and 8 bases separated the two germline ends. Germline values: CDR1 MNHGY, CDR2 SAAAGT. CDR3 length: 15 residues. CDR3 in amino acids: CASSYGRISNQPQHF. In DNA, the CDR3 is TGTGCCAGCAGTTACGGGCGGATTAGCAATCAGCCCCAGCATTTT.

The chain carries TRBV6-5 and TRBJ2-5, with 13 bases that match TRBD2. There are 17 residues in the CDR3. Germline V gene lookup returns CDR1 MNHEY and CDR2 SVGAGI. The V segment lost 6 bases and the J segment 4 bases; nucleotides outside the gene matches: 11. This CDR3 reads CASRRPGLAGVGETQYF. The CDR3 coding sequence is TGTGCCAGCAGACGCCCTGGACTAGCGGGAGTAGGAGAGACCCAGTACTTC.

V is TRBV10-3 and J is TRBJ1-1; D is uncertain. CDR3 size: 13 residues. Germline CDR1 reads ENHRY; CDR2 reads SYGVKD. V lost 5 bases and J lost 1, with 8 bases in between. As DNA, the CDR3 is TGTGCCATCAGTACGGGCCCGAACACTGAAGCTTTCTTT. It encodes CAISTGPNTEAFF.

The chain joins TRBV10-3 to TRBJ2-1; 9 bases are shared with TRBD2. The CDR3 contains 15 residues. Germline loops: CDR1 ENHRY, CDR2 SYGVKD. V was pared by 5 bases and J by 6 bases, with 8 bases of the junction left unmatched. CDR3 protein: CAISPSSGTSNEQFF. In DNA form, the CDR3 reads TGTGCCATCAGTCCCTCTAGCGGGACTTCCAATGAGCAGTTCTTC.

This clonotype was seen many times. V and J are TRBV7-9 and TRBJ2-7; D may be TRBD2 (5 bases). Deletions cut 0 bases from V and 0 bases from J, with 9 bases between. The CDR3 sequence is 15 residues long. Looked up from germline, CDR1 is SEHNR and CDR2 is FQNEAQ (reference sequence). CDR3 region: CASSLAPGFSYEQYF. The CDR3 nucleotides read TGTGCCAGCAGCTTAGCCCCGGGGTTCTCCTACGAGCAGTACTTC.

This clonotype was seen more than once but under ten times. The CDR3 coding sequence is TGTGCCAGCAGTTTTTATGGGGGGGCCCATATCCCCTACGAGCAGTACGTC. It codes for CASSFYGGAHIPYEQYV. The rearrangement joins TRBV7-3 to TRBJ2-7, with D possibly TRBD2 on 7 matching bases. CDR3 length equals 17 residues. V lost 6 bases and J lost 2, with 23 bases in between. Per germline, CDR1 SGHTA and CDR2 FQGTGA.

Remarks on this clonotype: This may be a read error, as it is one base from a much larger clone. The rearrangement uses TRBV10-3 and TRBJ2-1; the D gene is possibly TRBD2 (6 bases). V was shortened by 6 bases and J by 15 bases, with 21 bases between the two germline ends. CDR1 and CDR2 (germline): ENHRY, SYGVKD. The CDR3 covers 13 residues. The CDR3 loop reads CAIRELAVVLPFF. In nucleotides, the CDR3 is TGTGCCATCAGAGAATTAGCGGTAGTTTTACCGTTCTTC.

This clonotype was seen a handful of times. For the CDR3, the DNA is TGTGCCAGCAGGTCCTGGCAAGAGACCCAGTACTTC. It is translated as CASRSWQETQYF. The chain employs TRBV12-3 or TRBV12-4 and TRBJ2-5; D is uncertain. CDR3 length: 12 residues. Trimming removed 6 bases from V and 2 bases from J, with 7 bases in between.

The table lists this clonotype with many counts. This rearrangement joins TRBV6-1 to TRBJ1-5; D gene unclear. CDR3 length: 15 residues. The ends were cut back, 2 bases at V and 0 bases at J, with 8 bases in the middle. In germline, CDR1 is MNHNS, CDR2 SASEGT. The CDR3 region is CASSETGYSNQPQHF. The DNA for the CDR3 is TGTGCCAGCAGTGAAACCGGTTATAGCAATCAGCCCCAGCATTTT.

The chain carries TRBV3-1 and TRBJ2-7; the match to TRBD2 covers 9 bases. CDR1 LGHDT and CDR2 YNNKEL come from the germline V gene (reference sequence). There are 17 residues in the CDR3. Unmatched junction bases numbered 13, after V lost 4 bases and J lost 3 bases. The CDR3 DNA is TGTGCCAGCAGCCCTAGAATGGGACTAGCTCTTTGCTACGAGCAGTACGTC. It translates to CASSPRMGLALCYEQYV.

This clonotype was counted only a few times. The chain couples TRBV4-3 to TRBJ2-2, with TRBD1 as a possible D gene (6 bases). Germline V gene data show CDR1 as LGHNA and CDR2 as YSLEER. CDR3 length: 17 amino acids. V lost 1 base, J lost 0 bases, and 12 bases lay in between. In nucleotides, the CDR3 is TGCGCCAGCAGCCAAGGACCGGGACACCCGAACACCGGGGAGCTGTTTTTT. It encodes CASSQGPGHPNTGELFF.

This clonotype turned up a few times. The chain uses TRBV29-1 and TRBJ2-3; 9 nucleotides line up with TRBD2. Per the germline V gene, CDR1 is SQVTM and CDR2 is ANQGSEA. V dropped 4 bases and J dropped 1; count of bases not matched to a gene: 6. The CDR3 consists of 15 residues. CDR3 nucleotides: TGCAGCGTTGTAGGGTGGACTAGCGGCACAGATACGCAGTATTTT. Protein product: CSVVGWTSGTDTQYF.

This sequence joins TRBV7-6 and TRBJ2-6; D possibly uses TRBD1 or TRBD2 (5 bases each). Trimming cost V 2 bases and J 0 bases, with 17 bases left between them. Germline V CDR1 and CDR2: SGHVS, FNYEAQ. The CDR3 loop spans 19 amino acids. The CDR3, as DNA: TGTGCCAGCAGCTTAAAAACGGGACGGATTCCCTCTGGGGCCAACGTCCTGACTTTC. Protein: CASSLKTGRIPSGANVLTF.

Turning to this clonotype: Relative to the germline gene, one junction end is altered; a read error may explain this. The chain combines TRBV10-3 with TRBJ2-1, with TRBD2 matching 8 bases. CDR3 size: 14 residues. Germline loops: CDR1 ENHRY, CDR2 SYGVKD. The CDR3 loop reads CTISESGSPQEQFF. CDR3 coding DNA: TGTACCATCAGTGAAAGCGGGAGCCCGCAGGAGCAGTTCTTC.

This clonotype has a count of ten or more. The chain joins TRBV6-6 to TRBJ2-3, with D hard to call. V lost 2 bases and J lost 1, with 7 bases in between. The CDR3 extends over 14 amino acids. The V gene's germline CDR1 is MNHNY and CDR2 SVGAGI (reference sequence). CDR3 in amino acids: CASSYSEGTDTQYF. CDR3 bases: TGTGCCAGCAGTTACAGCGAGGGCACAGATACGCAGTATTTT.

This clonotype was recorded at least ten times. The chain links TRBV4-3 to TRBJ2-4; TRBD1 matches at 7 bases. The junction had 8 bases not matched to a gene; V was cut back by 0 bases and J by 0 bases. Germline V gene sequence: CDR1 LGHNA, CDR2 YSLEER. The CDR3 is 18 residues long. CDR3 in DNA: TGCGCCAGCAGCCAAGAGATTCCGGGACAGCTAGCCAAAAACATTCAGTACTTC. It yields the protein CASSQEIPGQLAKNIQYF.

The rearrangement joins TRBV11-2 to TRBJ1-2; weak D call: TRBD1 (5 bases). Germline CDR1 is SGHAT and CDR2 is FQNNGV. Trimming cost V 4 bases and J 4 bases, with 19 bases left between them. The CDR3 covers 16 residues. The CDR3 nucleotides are TGTGCCAGCAGCTCAGGTTCTTGGGGCGCGGGCTATGGCTACACCTTC. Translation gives CASSSGSWGAGYGYTF.

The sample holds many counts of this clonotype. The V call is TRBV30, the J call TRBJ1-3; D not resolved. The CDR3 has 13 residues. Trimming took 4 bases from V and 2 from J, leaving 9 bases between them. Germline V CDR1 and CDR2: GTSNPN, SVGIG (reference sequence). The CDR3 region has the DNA TGTGCCTGGAAGGTAGCAGCTGGAAACACCATATATTTT. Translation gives CAWKVAAGNTIYF.

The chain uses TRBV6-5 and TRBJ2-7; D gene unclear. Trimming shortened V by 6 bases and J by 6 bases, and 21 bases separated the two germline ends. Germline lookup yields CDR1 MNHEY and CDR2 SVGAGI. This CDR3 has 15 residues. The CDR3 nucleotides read TGTGCCAGCAGGCGACTTAGAGAGGTTAAGGCCGAGCAGTACTTC. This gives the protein CASRRLREVKAEQYF.